These 17 T cell receptor beta chains share one sample of origin, sequenced in a study of lymphopenia after photon versus proton radiotherapy. Libraries were prepared by immunoSEQ multiplex PCR; TCRdb keeps only in-frame clonotypes and omits some of them. Here the sample spans tens of thousands of clones, 70% to 90% being singletons. The starting material was peripheral blood, obtained from a patient treated with proton-based radiotherapy. The receptors were sampled from a woman in her 70s with pancreatic cancer. Some clones in this sample may be carry-over from other donors' samples.

The CDR3 reads CAWSVIGPGANVLTF. For the CDR3, the DNA is TGTGCCTGGAGTGTAATTGGGCCTGGGGCCAACGTCCTGACTTTC. The chain combines TRBV30 with TRBJ2-6; no clear D. Germline V gene data show CDR1 as GTSNPN and CDR2 as SVGIG (reference sequence). Trimming cost V 0 bases and J 2 bases, with 8 bases left between them. CDR3 length equals 15 residues.

The V and J genes are TRBV15 and TRBJ2-2; TRBD1 is a possible D gene (5 bases). The CDR3 runs to 14 residues. CDR1 and CDR2 from the germline V gene are LNHNV and YYDKDF (reference sequence). Trimming removed 6 bases from V and 4 bases from J, with 12 bases in between. CDR3 sequence reads: CATREKGSTGELFF. The CDR3, as DNA: TGTGCCACCAGAGAGAAGGGGTCCACCGGGGAGCTGTTTTTT.

This chain joins TRBV19 and TRBJ2-7; 14 bases are a match to TRBD2. Germline-derived CDR1 and CDR2 are LNHDA and SQIVND (reference sequence). V was clipped by 4 bases and J by 2 bases; unmatched bases: 10. The CDR3 covers 18 residues. In DNA, the CDR3 is TGTGCCAGTAGTAGAGGACTAGCGGGAGGTTATTTAGCCTACGAGCAGTACTTC. Translated: CASSRGLAGGYLAYEQYF.

This clone was counted between two and nine times. This sequence joins TRBV5-1 and TRBJ2-3; D is possibly TRBD1 or TRBD2 (7 bases each). This CDR3 has 15 amino acids. The V end was cut by 0 bases, the J end by 4 bases, with 12 bases between. Germline V lookup: CDR1 SGHRS, CDR2 YFSETQ. CDR3 nucleotides: TGCGCCAGCAGCTTGGGACAGGGAGGGTCAGATACGCAGTATTTT. Its protein is CASSLGQGGSDTQYF.

The CDR3 spells CASSYQDQGFEQFF. The CDR3 DNA is TGTGCCAGCAGCTACCAGGATCAGGGATTTGAGCAGTTCTTC. The chain joins TRBV11-2 to TRBJ2-1; the D gene is possibly TRBD1 (5 bases). The CDR3 contains 14 residues. V was clipped by 4 bases and J by 9 bases, with 16 bases between them. Germline V gene lookup returns CDR1 SGHAT and CDR2 FQNNGV.

CDR3 sequence (DNA): TGTGCCAGCAGCTTAGAAGTGGCTCTCACAGCGGATGGCTACACCTTC. This translates into CASSLEVALTADGYTF. The chain uses TRBV11-2 and TRBJ1-2; no clear D. The CDR3 consists of 16 residues. Germline values: CDR1 SGHAT, CDR2 FQNNGV. V lost 0 bases and J lost 6, with 17 bases in between.

V usage is TRBV7-6 and J usage is TRBJ2-3; maybe TRBD2 (6 bases). This CDR3 has 16 amino acids. Per the germline V gene, CDR1 is SGHVS and CDR2 is FNYEAQ. V shed 5 bases and J shed 1 base, with 16 bases lying between them. The DNA for the CDR3 is TGTGCCAGCAGCCCCCGCCTGACGGGAGGCACAGATACGCAGTATTTT. Translation gives CASSPRLTGGTDTQYF.

This clone was detected only a few times. The J gene is TRBJ1-5, the V gene TRBV30; D gene unclear. From germline, CDR1 is GTSNPN and CDR2 SVGIG (reference sequence). V was pared by 0 bases and J by 2 bases, with 8 bases between. CDR3 length equals 14 residues. The CDR3 region has the DNA TGTGCCTGGAGTGTATCTGGGGGCAATCAGCCCCAGCATTTT. It specifies CAWSVSGGNQPQHF.

This clone was recorded a few times. This chain uses TRBV5-6 with TRBJ1-5; 8 nucleotides agree with TRBD1. The V and J ends lost 4 bases and 7 bases, in that order; junction bases with no gene match: 7. This CDR3 has 14 amino acids. The V gene's germline CDR1 is SGHDT and CDR2 YYEEEE. The CDR3 bases are TGTGCCAGCAGCCGGGGACAGGCTTCCCAGCCCCAGCATTTT. The encoded protein is CASSRGQASQPQHF.

This clone showed up just once. This sequence joins TRBV18 and TRBJ1-2; possible D gene TRBD1, 6 bases. Germline-derived CDR1 and CDR2 are KGHSH and LQKENI. This CDR3 contains 14 residues. Trimming shortened V by 3 bases and J by 5 bases, and 13 bases separated the two germline ends. The CDR3 loop reads CASSPEGHGYGYTF. The CDR3 DNA follows: TGTGCCAGCTCACCCGAGGGACATGGATATGGCTACACCTTC.

This clone is a singleton in its sample. The genes are TRBV9 and TRBJ1-1; D call uncertain. CDR1 is SGDLS and CDR2 is YYNGEE in the germline V gene. This CDR3 has 13 residues. V gave up 0 bases and J gave up 1 base, with 4 bases separating them. Here the CDR3 reads CASSVEQNTEAFF. The DNA for the CDR3 is TGTGCCAGCAGCGTAGAGCAGAACACTGAAGCTTTCTTT.

This clone was seen just once. The rearrangement joins TRBV5-1 to TRBJ2-3; D ambiguous. Germline CDR1 SGHRS, CDR2 YFSETQ. CDR3 length: 14 amino acids. V gave up 0 bases and J gave up 6 bases, with 11 bases separating them. The CDR3 DNA follows: TGCGCCAGCAGCTTGGAACCTAGTATTGATACGCAGTATTTT. It translates to CASSLEPSIDTQYF.

The V call is TRBV6-1, the J call TRBJ1-2; D perhaps matches TRBD1 (6 bases). V was clipped by 1 base and J by 2 bases, with 11 bases between them. The CDR3 is 15 amino acids. The germline V gene encodes CDR1 MNHNS and CDR2 SASEGT. The CDR3 is CASSEVLGANYGYTF. CDR3 in DNA: TGTGCCAGCAGTGAAGTGCTGGGGGCGAACTATGGCTACACCTTC.

The chain joins TRBV28 to TRBJ1-2; D uncertain. This CDR3 contains 14 residues. From germline, CDR1 is MDHEN and CDR2 SYDVKM. Between the trimmed V and J ends, which lost 6 bases and 4 bases, there was a span of 15 bases. The CDR3 coding sequence is TGTGCCAGCAGCCCCAAGGCGACCTTCTATGGCTACACCTTC. Its translation is CASSPKATFYGYTF.

V usage is TRBV4-3 and J usage is TRBJ2-3; 9 bases line up with TRBD2. The germline V gene encodes CDR1 LGHNA and CDR2 YSLEER. CDR3 length: 16 amino acids. Losses at the gene ends were 2 bases for V and 4 bases for J; bases not matched to a gene: 7. The CDR3 protein is CASSQLAGEVADTQYF. The CDR3 bases are TGCGCCAGCAGCCAATTAGCGGGAGAAGTTGCAGATACGCAGTATTTT.

Only one count was recorded for this clone. V usage is TRBV27 and J usage is TRBJ2-3, with D perhaps TRBD1 or TRBD2 (6 bases each). Germline CDR1 MNHEY, CDR2 SMNVEV (reference sequence). This CDR3 contains 15 residues. V lost 0 bases, J lost 2 bases, and 9 bases lay in between. CDR3 sequence reads: CASSLSGGFTDTQYF. The CDR3 DNA follows: TGTGCCAGCAGTTTATCAGGGGGGTTCACAGATACGCAGTATTTT.

The chain recombines TRBV5-4 with TRBJ2-3, with D tentatively TRBD1 (6 bases). Germline CDR1 and CDR2: SGHNT and YYREEE (reference sequence). The V end was cut by 3 bases, the J end by 2 bases, with 10 bases between. The CDR3 spans 14 residues. The CDR3 reads CASSSRQVTDTQYF. The CDR3 coding sequence is TGTGCCAGCAGCTCTCGACAGGTCACAGATACGCAGTATTTT.